Shown below are 9 T cell receptor beta chains from a single sample sequenced in a study of identical twins (dated by TCRdb to 2016 to 2017). Libraries came from 5' RACE. Instrument used: Illumina HiSeq 2000. Starting from the raw public reads, TCRdb applied fastp trimming at Q25, assembled clones with MiXCR and retained in-frame beta chains. Rows are combined by CDR3 protein, so each entry shows the most common genes and DNA. This sample lists some 1,600,000 distinct CDR3 sequences; 25% to 35% were detected once. About 0.25% of the sample is held by the ten biggest clonotypes. Sequencing was done on a sample of cord blood. These receptors all stem from a newborn girl in good health.

The V gene is TRBV10-3, the J gene TRBJ2-1; D remains ambiguous. V lost 10 bases and J 9 bases, leaving 19 bases between the germline ends. Germline-derived CDR1 and CDR2 are ENHRY and SYGVKD. This CDR3 has 13 residues. The CDR3 nucleotides read TGTGCCACGCGTCAGATCCTCCCAATTGAGCAGTTCTTC. Translated: CATRQILPIEQFF.

This chain connects TRBV5-1 to TRBJ1-2; 8 bases map to TRBD1. Germline V lookup: CDR1 SGHRS, CDR2 YFSETQ. The junction had 7 bases not matched to a gene; V was cut back by 2 bases and J by 7 bases. The CDR3 runs to 14 residues. DNA for the CDR3: TGCGCCAGCAGCTTCGAAGGCCAGGGGGCTGGCTACACCTTC. It translates to CASSFEGQGAGYTF. The entire variable domain, with the rest obtained from reference TRBV5-1 and TRBJ1-2, is as follows: KAGVTQTPRYLIKTRGQQVTLSCSPISGHRSVSWYQQTPGQGLQFLFEYFSETQRNKGNFPGRFSGRQFSNSRSEMNVSTLELGDSALYLCASSFEGQGAGYTFGSGTRLTVV.

In its sample, this clonotype was seen many times. The rearrangement uses TRBV7-2 and TRBJ1-2, with TRBD1 matching 8 bases. The CDR3 length is 14 residues. Trimming cost V 6 bases and J 4 bases; bases outside gene matches: 7. Germline V gene lookup returns CDR1 SGHTA and CDR2 FQGNSA. The CDR3 DNA is TGTGCCAGCAGTGCCGGACAGGGCAGCTATGGCTACACCTTC. Translation: CASSAGQGSYGYTF.

This clonotype was recorded many times. This sequence joins TRBV20-1 and TRBJ2-4; 10 bases are a match to TRBD2. The CDR3 is 15 residues long. Germline V gives CDR1 DFQATT, CDR2 SNEGSKA (reference sequence). Germline trimming cut 6 bases from V and 8 bases from J; bases unmatched to any gene: 13. The CDR3 DNA is TGCAGTGCCAACCTTCTTAATAGCGGGAGGTACATTCAGTACTTC. This encodes CSANLLNSGRYIQYF.

This clonotype was seen ten or more times. CDR3 sequence reads: CASSTGTGSYEQYF. Written as DNA, the CDR3 is TGTGCCAGCAGTACCGGGACTGGGTCCTACGAGCAGTACTTC. The J gene is TRBJ2-7, the V gene TRBV28; maybe TRBD2 (6 bases). The V end lost 5 bases, the J end lost 1 base, and 12 bases lay between the germline ends. The CDR3 runs to 14 residues. Germline CDR1 reads MDHEN; CDR2 reads SYDVKM.

The rearrangement links TRBV3-1 to TRBJ2-3; 7 nucleotides align to TRBD2. The CDR3 totals 17 residues. From germline, CDR1 is LGHDT and CDR2 YNNKEL (reference sequence). The ends lost 2 bases at V and 0 bases at J; junction bases unmatched: 8. The CDR3 DNA reads as TGTGCCAGCAGCCAAACCTTTTACGGGAGGAGCACAGATACGCAGTATTTT. Translating gives CASSQTFYGRSTDTQYF.

This clonotype was recorded a few times. This rearrangement joins TRBV12-3 or TRBV12-4 to TRBJ1-1; TRBD1 aligns across 8 bases. The CDR3 is 15 residues long. V was pared by 6 bases and J by 1 base, with 7 bases of the junction left unmatched. The CDR3 region is CASRPDRGTNTEAFF. In DNA form, the CDR3 reads TGTGCCAGCAGGCCCGACAGGGGAACGAACACTGAAGCTTTCTTT.

The chain has TRBV20-1 and TRBJ1-4, with TRBD1 matching 10 bases. Trimming took 5 bases from V and 5 from J; bases not matched to a gene: 8. Germline V gene sequence: CDR1 DFQATT, CDR2 SNEGSKA (reference sequence). CDR3 size: 15 residues. DNA for the CDR3: TGCAGTGCTCGCCCGACAGGGGGCGCAAATGAAAAACTGTTTTTT. Translated, it gives CSARPTGGANEKLFF.

A few counts support this clonotype. J is TRBJ1-1 and V is TRBV21-1. TRBV21-1 counts as a pseudogene. CDR3 size: 14 residues. The CDR3 loop reads CASSKEHMNTEAFF. In DNA form, the CDR3 reads TGTGCCAGCAGCAAAGAACATATGAACACTGAAGCTTTCTTT.